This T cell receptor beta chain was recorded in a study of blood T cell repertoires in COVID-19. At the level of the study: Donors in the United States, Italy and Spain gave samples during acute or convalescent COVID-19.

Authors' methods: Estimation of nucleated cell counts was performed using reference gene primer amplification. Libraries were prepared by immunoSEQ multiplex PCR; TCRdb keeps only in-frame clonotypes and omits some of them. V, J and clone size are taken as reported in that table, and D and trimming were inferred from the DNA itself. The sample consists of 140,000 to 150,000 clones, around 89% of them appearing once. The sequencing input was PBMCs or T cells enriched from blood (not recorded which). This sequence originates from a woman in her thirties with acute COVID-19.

For the CDR3, the DNA is TGTGCCAGCAGCTCCACAGGGTACTCTGGAAACACCATATATTTT. Amino acid sequence: CASSSTGYSGNTIYF. The chain uses TRBV7-2 and TRBJ1-3, with D possibly matching TRBD1 (6 bases). The V gene lost 4 bases and the J gene lost 0 bases, with 10 bases spanning the gap. This CDR3 is 15 amino acids long. CDR1 is SGHTA, CDR2 FQGNSA, per germline.